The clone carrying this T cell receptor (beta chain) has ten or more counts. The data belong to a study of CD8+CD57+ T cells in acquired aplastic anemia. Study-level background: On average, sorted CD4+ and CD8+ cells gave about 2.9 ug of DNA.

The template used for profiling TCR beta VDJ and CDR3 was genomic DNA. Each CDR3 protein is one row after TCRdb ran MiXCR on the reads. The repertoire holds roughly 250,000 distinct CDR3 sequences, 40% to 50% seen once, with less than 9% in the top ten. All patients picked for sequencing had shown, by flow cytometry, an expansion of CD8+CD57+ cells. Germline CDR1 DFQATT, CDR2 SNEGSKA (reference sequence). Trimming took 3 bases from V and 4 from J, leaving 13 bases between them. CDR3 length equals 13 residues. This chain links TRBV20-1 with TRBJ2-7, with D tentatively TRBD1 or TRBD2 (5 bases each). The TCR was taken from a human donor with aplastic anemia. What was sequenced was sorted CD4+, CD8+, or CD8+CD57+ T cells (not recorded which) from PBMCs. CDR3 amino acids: CSARNTGRYEQYF. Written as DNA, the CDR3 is TGCAGTGCTAGGAACACGGGACGGTACGAGCAGTACTTC.